These 2 T cell receptor beta chains were all obtained from the same sample, sequenced in a study of blood T cell repertoires in COVID-19. Profiled with immunoSEQ multiplex PCR; TCRdb holds only in-frame clones, not every one. The data hold some 100,000 clones, with around 90% observed a single time. The source material was peripheral blood. These receptors were obtained from a woman in her fifties or sixties with acute or convalescent COVID-19.

The sample holds a few counts of this clone. This sequence joins TRBV10-3 and TRBJ2-2; 7 bases map to TRBD2. CDR1 and CDR2 (germline): ENHRY, SYGVKD. The CDR3 extends over 16 amino acids. Germline trimming cut 0 bases from V and 6 bases from J; bases unmatched to any gene: 7. CDR3 nucleotides: TGTGCCATCAGTGAGTCGGGAGGGACTACCGCCGGGGAGCTGTTTTTT. This translates into CAISESGGTTAGELFF.

The rearrangement uses TRBV7-8 and TRBJ2-7; the D gene is possibly TRBD1 (5 bases). CDR1 and CDR2 from the germline V gene are SGHVS and FQNEAQ. V lost 5 bases and J lost 8, with 16 bases in between. The CDR3 spans 13 residues. The DNA of the CDR3 is TGTGCCAGCAGCGCCCTAGGGGCGCCGCAGCAGTACTTC. It is translated as CASSALGAPQQYF.